These 20 T cell receptor beta chains originate from one sample sequenced in a study of blood T cells in healthy people across ages. Alongside a J-beta primer mix, a sample-barcoded 5' primer served in a second PCR lasting about 6 to 12 cycles. TCRdb analysed the 5' RACE reads with MiXCR anew, one entry per CDR3 protein. The sample contains approximately 1.5 million distinct CDR3 sequences, approximately 43% of which appear only once. The sequenced sample was blood. These receptors were obtained from a woman younger than 30 in good health.

This clonotype was seen just once. A single base separates this from a much larger clone, so it may be a read error. The genes are TRBV6-1 and TRBJ2-6; TRBD1 is a possible D gene (5 bases). There are 15 residues in the CDR3. The V gene's germline CDR1 is MNHNS and CDR2 SASEGT. The CDR3 protein is CASSEGGSGANVPTF. CDR3 in DNA: TGTGCCAGCAGTGAAGGGGGCTCTGGGGCCAACGTCCCGACTTTC.

This clonotype has more than one count but fewer than ten. The V call is TRBV29-1, the J call TRBJ2-7; a weak D match, TRBD2 (5 bases). Trimming left V 1 base short and J 0 bases short, with 10 bases between. CDR1 is SQVTM and CDR2 is ANQGSEA in the germline V gene. This CDR3 region has 14 residues. CDR3: CSVEGWESSYEQYF. The CDR3 DNA is TGCAGCGTTGAAGGTTGGGAGAGCTCCTACGAGCAGTACTTC.

This clonotype showed up just once. One end of the junction does not line up with germline, which may come from a read error. The genes are TRBV20-1 and TRBJ2-1, with 7 bases identical to TRBD2. Germline V gene data show CDR1 as DFQATT and CDR2 as SNEGSKA (reference sequence). The CDR3 is 15 amino acids. The CDR3 region is CSARAPSGDYDEQFF. The CDR3, as DNA: TGCAGTGCTAGAGCCCCTAGCGGAGACTACGATGAGCAGTTCTTC.

This clonotype was counted a few times. This chain uses TRBV20-1 with TRBJ2-7; 9 bases match TRBD2. V trimming: 6 bases; J trimming: 7 bases; junction bases outside the gene matches: 10. CDR3 length: 13 residues. Germline assignment: CDR1 DFQATT and CDR2 SNEGSKA (reference sequence). The CDR3 nucleotides read TGCAGTGCCCTCGGACTAGCGATCAATGAGCAGTACTTC. This translates into CSALGLAINEQYF.

This clonotype showed up just once. J is TRBJ2-5 and V is TRBV7-3; the D is unclear. The J call may be incorrect, as the DNA end agrees better with TRBJ2-7. The germline CDR1 and CDR2 sequences are SGHTA and FQGTGA. The CDR3 is made up of 9 amino acids. CDR3 DNA sequence: TGTGCCAGCAACCACGAGCAGTACTTC. It yields the protein CASNHEQYF.

As DNA, the CDR3 is TGCGCCAGCAGCCAATCCGCACCTAGTGACGAGCAGTACTTC. It codes for CASSQSAPSDEQYF. This rearrangement joins TRBV5-1 to TRBJ2-7; the D is unclear. Germline-derived CDR1 and CDR2 are SGHRS and YFSETQ. The CDR3 sequence is 14 residues long. V shed 4 bases and J shed 5 bases, with 16 bases lying between them.

Only a few counts were recorded for this clonotype. The chain recombines TRBV4-1 with TRBJ2-3; tentatively, D is TRBD1 or TRBD2 (6 bases each). The CDR3 is made up of 17 amino acids. Germline CDR1 reads MGHRA; CDR2 reads YSYEKL. V gave up 4 bases and J gave up 0 bases, with 17 bases separating them. The CDR3 spells CASSRRVSGASTDTQYF. CDR3 sequence (DNA): TGCGCCAGCAGCCGCCGGGTTTCGGGGGCTAGCACAGATACGCAGTATTTT.

The chain recombines TRBV7-9 with TRBJ1-4, with TRBD1 identical over 9 bases. CDR3 length: 16 amino acids. Germline CDR1 and CDR2: SEHNR and FQNEAQ (reference sequence). V lost 5 bases and J lost 3; bases outside the gene matches: 7. The CDR3 reads CASSRQGDQANEKLFF. In nucleotides, the CDR3 is TGTGCCAGCAGCAGACAGGGGGATCAGGCTAATGAAAAACTGTTTTTT.

The V gene is TRBV12-3 or TRBV12-4, the J gene TRBJ1-1; no clear D. The CDR3 covers 11 residues. V gave up 10 bases and J gave up 5 bases, with 11 bases separating them. CDR3 in DNA: TGTGCCACCGGATTACTTACTGAAGCTTTCTTT. Encoded protein: CATGLLTEAFF.

This clonotype was counted a few times. J is TRBJ2-5 and V is TRBV11-3; 9 bases are a match to TRBD1. The J call may be incorrect, as the DNA end agrees better with TRBJ2-7. CDR1 SGHNT and CDR2 YENEEA come from the germline V gene. This CDR3 contains 15 residues. CDR3 amino acids: CASSSGQGNSYEQYF. Here the CDR3 DNA reads TGTGCCAGCAGCTCGGGACAGGGTAATAGCTACGAGCAGTACTTC.

The chain has TRBV19 and TRBJ2-1, with D possibly called TRBD1 or TRBD2 (7 bases each). Germline V CDR1 and CDR2: LNHDA, SQIVND (reference sequence). Trimming took off 6 bases at V and 8 bases at J, with 14 bases between the two ends. The CDR3 has 13 amino acids. In DNA, the CDR3 is TGTGCCAGTAGCCAGGGGGGGTTCGATGAGCAGTTCTTC. As protein: CASSQGGFDEQFF.

This sequence joins TRBV11-2 and TRBJ2-5, with 7 nucleotides matching TRBD2. The better agreement between TRBJ2-7 and the DNA end casts doubt on the J call. CDR3 length equals 15 residues. Germline CDR1 SGHAT, CDR2 FQNNGV. The CDR3 region has the DNA TGTGCCAGCAGCTATAGTGGCGGGGGAGGGTACGAGCAGTACTTC. It is translated as CASSYSGGGGYEQYF.

This chain uses TRBV2 with TRBJ2-5; D uncertain. The CDR3 sequence is 13 residues long. V gave up 3 bases and J gave up 11 bases, with 16 bases separating them. CDR1 SNHLY and CDR2 FYNNEI come from the germline V gene. The CDR3 DNA is TGTGCCAGCAGTGAGTTCAGAGTCTACAAGCAGTACTTC. Translation gives CASSEFRVYKQYF. The full variable domain, with the rest looked up from reference TRBV2 and TRBJ2-5, is EPEVTQTPSHQVTQMGQEVILRCVPISNHLYFYWYRQILGQKVEFLVSFYNNEISEKSEIFDDQFSVERPDGSNFTLKIRSTKLEDSAMYFCASSEFRVYKQYFGPGTRLLVL.

The rearrangement links TRBV15 to TRBJ1-2; TRBD1 aligns across 11 bases. With 5 bases clipped from V and 5 bases from J, the junction kept 4 bases outside the gene matches. The CDR3 contains 14 residues. The V gene's germline CDR1 is LNHNV and CDR2 YYDKDF (reference sequence). The CDR3: CATSEGTGGYGYTF. The CDR3, as DNA: TGTGCCACCAGCGAGGGGACAGGGGGGTATGGCTACACCTTC.

The chain combines TRBV20-1 with TRBJ2-7, with D tentatively TRBD2 (6 bases). Per the germline V gene, CDR1 is DFQATT and CDR2 is SNEGSKA (reference sequence). The CDR3 sequence is 15 residues long. V shed 7 bases and J shed 5 bases, with 24 bases lying between them. For the CDR3, the DNA is TGCAGTGTTAAGTCCCCCACCACTAGCAACCACGAGCAGTACTTC. It codes for CSVKSPTTSNHEQYF.

This clonotype was found many times. The V call is TRBV5-5, the J call TRBJ2-7; D may be TRBD1 (5 bases). The V gene's germline CDR1 is SGHKS and CDR2 YYEKEE (reference sequence). The CDR3 covers 12 residues. Trimming pared 4 bases from V and 3 bases from J, leaving 8 bases between. CDR3 amino acids: CASSPGFYEQYF. The CDR3 DNA sequence: TGTGCCAGCAGCCCAGGGTTCTACGAGCAGTACTTC.

Comment on this clonotype: One end of the junction does not line up with germline, which may come from a read error. This chain connects TRBV10-3 to TRBJ1-2; D unresolved. This CDR3 is 14 amino acids long. Looked up from germline, CDR1 is ENHRY and CDR2 is SYGVKD. The CDR3: CAISESERPYDYTF. The CDR3 region has the DNA TGTGCCATCAGTGAGTCAGAGAGGCCCTATGACTACACCTTC.

This clonotype appeared a few times. As DNA, the CDR3 is TGCGCCAGCAGCGTCGATCAGGGGGCGTGGGAAGCTTTCTTT. Its translation: CASSVDQGAWEAFF. The chain employs TRBV4-1 and TRBJ1-1, with 8 nucleotides matching TRBD1. Germline V lookup: CDR1 MGHRA, CDR2 YSYEKL. The CDR3 covers 14 residues. V shed 5 bases and J 8 bases; nucleotides not matched to a gene: 10.

The rearrangement links TRBV12-3 or TRBV12-4 to TRBJ1-2; a possible D gene is TRBD1 (5 bases). V was cut by 4 bases and J by 4 bases, with 16 bases left in between. The length of the CDR3 is 15 residues. The chain's CDR3 is CASSSGREGSYGYTF. Written as DNA, the CDR3 is TGTGCCAGCAGTTCCGGACGGGAGGGGAGCTATGGCTACACCTTC.

The V and J genes are TRBV7-2 and TRBJ2-3; 10 bases are shared with TRBD2. Germline trimming cut 4 bases from V and 4 bases from J; bases unmatched to any gene: 5. CDR1 and CDR2 from the germline V gene are SGHTA and FQGNSA. The CDR3 loop spans 15 amino acids. The CDR3 protein is CASSSQRGGPDTQYF. The CDR3 DNA is TGTGCCAGCAGCTCACAGCGGGGGGGGCCAGATACGCAGTATTTT.